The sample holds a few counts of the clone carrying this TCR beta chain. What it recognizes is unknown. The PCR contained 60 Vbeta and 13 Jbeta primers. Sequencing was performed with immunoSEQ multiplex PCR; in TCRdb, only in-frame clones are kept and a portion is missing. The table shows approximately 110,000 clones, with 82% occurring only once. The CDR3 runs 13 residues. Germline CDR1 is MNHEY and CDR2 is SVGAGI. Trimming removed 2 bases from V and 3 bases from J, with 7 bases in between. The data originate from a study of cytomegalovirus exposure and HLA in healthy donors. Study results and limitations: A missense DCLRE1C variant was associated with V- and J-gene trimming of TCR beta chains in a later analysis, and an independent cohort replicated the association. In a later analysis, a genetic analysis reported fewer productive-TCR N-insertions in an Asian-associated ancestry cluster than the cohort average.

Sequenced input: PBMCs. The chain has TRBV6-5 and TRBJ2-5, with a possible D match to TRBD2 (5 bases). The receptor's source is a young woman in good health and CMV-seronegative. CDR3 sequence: CASSYGREETQYF. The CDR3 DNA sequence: TGTGCCAGCAGTTACGGGCGGGAAGAGACCCAGTACTTC.